The T cell receptor (beta chain) under discussion was sequenced for a study of blood T cell repertoires in COVID-19. The overall study: T cells, B-cell-depleted T cells, or PBMCs supplied cDNA or gDNA.

In the source study's methods: Scientists estimated how many nucleated cells there were by amplifying reference gene primers. Profiled with immunoSEQ multiplex PCR; TCRdb holds only in-frame clones, not every one. The DNA gave D and trimming, while V, J and clone size come from that table. The table records approximately 75,000 clones, roughly 88% of them present only once. Material: peripheral blood. The TCR was taken from a woman in her fifties or sixties with acute or convalescent COVID-19.

The CDR3 nucleotides read TGCAGCGTCCCCGGGGTAGGGGGCTATGGCTACACCTTC. This sequence encodes CSVPGVGGYGYTF. The V gene is TRBV29-1, the J gene TRBJ1-2, with a weak D call TRBD1 (6 bases). The germline V gene encodes CDR1 SQVTM and CDR2 ANQGSEA. The length of the CDR3 is 13 residues. Trimming left V 6 bases short and J 4 bases short, with 15 bases between.